A single sample is the source of the 18 T cell receptor beta chains below, sequenced in a study of CD8 T cells in ankylosing spondylitis. Using its own MiXCR run on the 5' RACE reads, TCRdb lists one record per CDR3 protein. The sample lists approximately 110,000 distinct CDR3 sequences, more than 20% occurring once. The source material was synovial fluid, either unsorted or a sorted T cell fraction (not recorded which). The receptors were gathered from a male donor with ankylosing spondylitis.

This chain uses TRBV20-1 with TRBJ2-3, with D possibly being TRBD1 (5 bases). Germline CDR1 and CDR2: DFQATT and SNEGSKA (reference sequence). Trimming cost V 1 base and J 0 bases, with 17 bases left between them. This CDR3 spans 17 amino acids. The CDR3, as DNA: TGCAGTGCTAGAGTGGTCTGGGCAGGGCTCAGCACAGATACGCAGTATTTT. It codes for CSARVVWAGLSTDTQYF.

This clonotype has just a few counts. The chain joins TRBV12-5 to TRBJ2-7, with D possibly TRBD2 on 5 matching bases. Germline V lookup: CDR1 LGHNT, CDR2 FRNRAP. The CDR3 has 13 residues. V gave up 4 bases and J gave up 1 base, with 8 bases separating them. The CDR3: CASGSGGSYEQYV. CDR3 nucleotides: TGTGCTAGTGGTTCAGGAGGATCCTACGAGCAGTACGTC.

The chain recombines TRBV2 with TRBJ2-2, with D possibly TRBD2 on 6 matching bases. Between the trimmed V and J ends, which lost 11 bases and 7 bases, there was a span of 14 bases. Germline CDR1 SNHLY, CDR2 FYNNEI. The CDR3 covers 12 residues. In nucleotides, the CDR3 is TGTGCCGGGGGACTGGAGGGCGGGGAGCTGTTTTTT. The encoded protein is CAGGLEGGELFF.

This clonotype was counted ten times or more. The chain couples TRBV27 to TRBJ2-5; tentative D call: TRBD2 (7 bases). This CDR3 region has 14 residues. Germline-derived CDR1 and CDR2 are MNHEY and SMNVEV (reference sequence). The V gene lost 2 bases and the J gene lost 1 base, with 8 bases spanning the gap. The CDR3 loop reads CASSLRGGQETQYF. The CDR3 DNA is TGTGCCAGCAGTTTAAGGGGGGGCCAAGAGACCCAGTACTTC.

The rearrangement uses TRBV30 and TRBJ2-5; 12 nucleotides align to TRBD2. Trimming cost V 1 base and J 5 bases; bases outside gene matches: 2. The germline V gene encodes CDR1 GTSNPN and CDR2 SVGIG (reference sequence). The CDR3 totals 14 residues. In DNA, the CDR3 is TGTGCCTGGAGTGGCCTAGCGGGAGGGGAGACCCAGTACTTC. Amino acid sequence: CAWSGLAGGETQYF.

The genes are TRBV9 and TRBJ2-1; D is perhaps TRBD2 (6 bases). The germline V gene encodes CDR1 SGDLS and CDR2 YYNGEE. V was pared by 0 bases and J by 2 bases, with 9 bases between. The CDR3 covers 15 residues. The CDR3 DNA is TGTGCCAGCAGCGTAGCGGGAGTAACCTACAATGAGCAGTTCTTC. It translates to CASSVAGVTYNEQFF.

The chain links TRBV29-1 to TRBJ2-6, with D possibly being TRBD1 (5 bases). V was trimmed by 4 bases and J by 3 bases, leaving 10 bases between them. CDR1 and CDR2 from the germline V gene are SQVTM and ANQGSEA. The CDR3 is 14 residues long. In DNA form, the CDR3 reads TGCAGCGTTGTGATTAGGGGTGGGGCCAACGTCCTGACTTTC. This sequence encodes CSVVIRGGANVLTF.

CDR3 residues: CASSPDPTASGYTF. The CDR3 nucleotides read TGTGCCAGCAGCCCGGACCCTACAGCTAGTGGCTACACCTTC. The rearrangement uses TRBV11-2 and TRBJ1-2; no firm D call. Germline CDR1 is SGHAT and CDR2 is FQNNGV. The CDR3 is 14 residues long. Trimming stripped 5 bases from V and 7 bases from J, with 17 bases between.

This chain links TRBV6-1 with TRBJ1-2, with D unclear. CDR3 length: 15 amino acids. The V gene lost 7 bases and the J gene lost 2 bases, with 17 bases spanning the gap. Germline V gene lookup returns CDR1 MNHNS and CDR2 SASEGT. CDR3 nucleotide sequence: TGTGCCAGCATCCCAGGAGGAATTCAGAACTATGGCTACACCTTC. Translated: CASIPGGIQNYGYTF.

This clonotype came up a few times. V and J are TRBV6-1 and TRBJ1-2; 7 bases agree with TRBD1. Germline lookup yields CDR1 MNHNS and CDR2 SASEGT. This CDR3 comprises 12 residues. V shed 6 bases, J shed 8 bases, and the junction held 6 bases outside the gene matches. The CDR3 DNA reads TGTGCCAGCAGATCTACAGGGGAAGGCTACACCTTC. Protein product: CASRSTGEGYTF.

This clonotype was counted between two and nine times. The chain joins TRBV29-1 to TRBJ2-3; no reliable D call. This CDR3 has 12 residues. Between the trimmed V and J ends, which lost 3 bases and 4 bases, there was a span of 8 bases. Germline CDR1 reads SQVTM; CDR2 reads ANQGSEA. CDR3 sequence: CSVEAGPDTQYF. The CDR3 bases are TGCAGCGTTGAGGCAGGCCCAGATACGCAGTATTTT.

This clonotype was seen at least ten times. The rearrangement joins TRBV5-1 to TRBJ2-5, with D perhaps matching TRBD1 (6 bases). V dropped 3 bases and J dropped 1 base, with 13 bases sitting between them. Germline CDR1 reads SGHRS; CDR2 reads YFSETQ. CDR3 length equals 15 residues. The CDR3 reads CASSWTQGFQETQYF. In DNA form, the CDR3 reads TGCGCCAGCAGCTGGACCCAGGGGTTCCAAGAGACCCAGTACTTC.

This clonotype appeared a few times. The V call is TRBV29-1, the J call TRBJ1-1; a weak D match, TRBD1 (5 bases). From germline, CDR1 is SQVTM and CDR2 ANQGSEA. V was pared by 4 bases and J by 0 bases, with 9 bases between. The CDR3 sequence is 13 residues long. The CDR3 sequence: CSVGGVMNTEAFF. The CDR3 nucleotides are TGCAGCGTTGGGGGGGTAATGAACACTGAAGCTTTCTTT.

CDR3 loop: CATSDQDRGMTDTQYF. The DNA of the CDR3 is TGTGCCACCAGTGACCAGGACAGGGGGATGACAGATACGCAGTATTTT. This sequence joins TRBV24-1 and TRBJ2-3, with 10 bases identical to TRBD1. The J segment lost 3 bases and the V segment lost 4 bases, leaving 6 bases of the junction unmatched. CDR1 is KGHDR and CDR2 is SFDVKD in the germline V gene. CDR3 length: 16 residues.

The chain uses TRBV12-3 or TRBV12-4 and TRBJ2-5, with D unresolved. This CDR3 has 12 amino acids. The V and J ends lost 7 bases and 8 bases respectively, with 14 bases between them. CDR3 DNA: TGTGCCAGCACCCTAAGTCTGGGAACCCAGTACTTC. Translating it yields CASTLSLGTQYF.

The chain employs TRBV11-2 and TRBJ2-7; D may be TRBD2 (6 bases). This CDR3 is built from 14 residues. V lost 1 base and J lost 6, with 13 bases in between. Germline V lookup: CDR1 SGHAT, CDR2 FQNNGV. The CDR3 sequence is CASSLGVREGEQYF. DNA for the CDR3: TGTGCCAGCAGCTTAGGGGTGCGGGAAGGCGAGCAGTACTTC.

CDR3 nucleotide sequence: TGTGCCAGCAGTGCCCGCGCTAGCGGAAGTTACAATGAGCAGTTCTTC. This sequence encodes CASSARASGSYNEQFF. V is TRBV27 and J is TRBJ2-1; 7 positions agree with TRBD2. The length of the CDR3 is 16 residues. The V and J ends lost 5 bases and 4 bases, in that order; junction bases with no gene match: 11. Germline V gene lookup returns CDR1 MNHEY and CDR2 SMNVEV (reference sequence).

This clonotype was found many times. The rearrangement uses TRBV6-1 and TRBJ2-3; a possible D gene is TRBD1 (6 bases). Between the trimmed V and J ends, which lost 6 bases and 10 bases, there was a span of 14 bases. This CDR3 has 12 amino acids. The germline V gene has CDR1 MNHNS and CDR2 SASEGT. CDR3 sequence: CASSAWTVAQYF. The CDR3 region has the DNA TGTGCCAGCAGCGCATGGACAGTGGCGCAGTATTTT.